These 15 T cell receptor beta chains originate from one sample sequenced in a study of shared clonotypes between healthy human individuals. Libraries were prepared by immunoSEQ multiplex PCR; TCRdb keeps only in-frame clonotypes and omits some of them. The sample lists around 700,000 clones, about three quarters seen once, with approximately 2% in the top ten. The sequencing sample was made of memory CD4+ T cells sorted from blood. Specified subset: CD45RA-negative fraction. The receptors derive from a woman under 40 in good health.

This clone was recorded only once. The chain uses TRBV28 and TRBJ2-3, with TRBD2 as a possible D gene (5 bases). Trimming removed 7 bases from V and 10 bases from J, with 15 bases in between. CDR3 size: 12 residues. In germline, CDR1 is MDHEN, CDR2 SYDVKM. This chain's CDR3 is CASTRLNGPQYF. The DNA of the CDR3 is TGTGCCAGCACCCGACTAAACGGTCCGCAGTATTTT.

The chain couples TRBV7-8 to TRBJ2-7; 9 positions agree with TRBD2. Trimming at V came to 4 bases and at J to 0 bases, leaving 10 bases not matched to a gene. The CDR3 has 17 residues. Germline CDR1 is SGHVS and CDR2 is FQNEAQ. CDR3 sequence reads: CASSYNSAGGLSYEQYF. CDR3 bases: TGTGCCAGCAGCTACAACTCAGCGGGAGGTCTCTCCTACGAGCAGTACTTC.

The J gene is TRBJ2-7, the V gene TRBV6-5, with D perhaps TRBD1 (6 bases). Germline CDR1 is MNHEY and CDR2 is SVGAGI. The CDR3 spans 14 residues. V lost 5 bases to trimming and J lost 2 bases, with 13 bases between them. CDR3 in DNA: TGTGCCAGCAGTGGACAGCGGTGGGCCTACGAGCAGTACTTC. Protein: CASSGQRWAYEQYF.

The genes are TRBV19 and TRBJ2-7; a weak D match, TRBD2 (5 bases). Germline V gives CDR1 LNHDA, CDR2 SQIVND (reference sequence). The V end was cut by 4 bases, the J end by 0 bases, with 16 bases between. The CDR3 has 16 residues. DNA of the CDR3: TGTGCCAGTAGTACTCGAGGCGTAGGGAGCTCCTACGAGCAGTACTTC. As protein: CASSTRGVGSSYEQYF. Full variable domain (missing parts from reference TRBV19 and TRBJ2-7): DGGITQSPKYLFRKEGQNVTLSCEQNLNHDAMYWYRQDPGQGLRLIYYSQIVNDFQKGDIAEGYSVSREKKESFPLTVTSAQKNPTAFYLCASSTRGVGSSYEQYFGPGTRLTVT.

The V and J genes are TRBV7-9 and TRBJ2-1, with 10 bases identical to TRBD2. CDR1 and CDR2 (germline): SEHNR, FQNEAQ (reference sequence). This CDR3 region has 15 residues. With 6 bases clipped from V and 3 bases from J, the junction kept 5 bases outside the gene matches. CDR3 in amino acids: CASRLAGVGYNEQFF. In DNA, the CDR3 is TGTGCCAGCAGGCTAGCGGGAGTTGGCTACAATGAGCAGTTCTTC.

This clone was picked up many times. The chain joins TRBV27 to TRBJ2-5; the D gene is possibly TRBD1 (5 bases). The CDR3 is 12 residues long. CDR1 and CDR2 from the germline V gene are MNHEY and SMNVEV (reference sequence). V gave up 5 bases and J gave up 7 bases, with 11 bases separating them. CDR3 sequence: CASSKVQGTQYF. In DNA, the CDR3 is TGTGCCAGCAGTAAGGTCCAGGGGACCCAGTACTTC.

The chain is built from TRBV19 and TRBJ2-1; TRBD2 agrees at 11 bases. J lost 8 bases, V lost 4 bases, and 10 bases had no gene match. This CDR3 has 16 amino acids. Looked up from germline, CDR1 is LNHDA and CDR2 is SQIVND (reference sequence). In nucleotides, the CDR3 is TGTGCCAGTAGTACCCTAATAGCGGGAGGGCCTGATGAGCAGTTCTTC. Amino acid sequence: CASSTLIAGGPDEQFF.

The chain employs TRBV6-6 and TRBJ2-5, with D perhaps TRBD1 (5 bases). Trimming removed 10 bases at V and 5 bases at J, with 23 bases between. CDR1 is MNHNY and CDR2 is SVGAGI in the germline V gene (reference sequence). The CDR3 runs to 15 residues. The CDR3 coding sequence is TGTGCCATCGCCAGAACTGGGGCCTACGCGGAGACCCAGTACTTC. As protein: CAIARTGAYAETQYF.

This clone was found a few times. Other DNA sequences from this sample encode an identical CDR3 as well. V gene TRBV18 combines with J gene TRBJ1-3; D uncertain. Germline-derived CDR1 and CDR2 are KGHSH and LQKENI. The CDR3 covers 15 residues. V dropped 5 bases and J dropped 0 bases, with 11 bases sitting between them. The CDR3 DNA sequence: TGTGCCAGCTCAAAGACGGACTACTCTGGAAACACCATATATTTT. Translated, it gives CASSKTDYSGNTIYF.

By share of the sample, this clone is medium-sized. The chain carries TRBV2 and TRBJ1-5; unclear D gene. V lost 7 bases, J lost 0 bases, and 10 bases lay in between. Germline CDR1 SNHLY, CDR2 FYNNEI. There are 14 residues in the CDR3. CDR3 in DNA: TGTGCCAGCAAAGGCAGCAATAGCAATCAGCCCCAGCATTTT. Translated: CASKGSNSNQPQHF.

The chain joins TRBV28 to TRBJ2-1; TRBD2 matches 10 bases. Germline V gene sequence: CDR1 MDHEN, CDR2 SYDVKM. The CDR3 is made up of 15 amino acids. Unmatched junction bases numbered 6, after V lost 3 bases and J lost 7 bases. Here the CDR3 reads CASSFLAGVGNEQFF. CDR3 coding DNA: TGTGCCAGCAGTTTTCTAGCGGGAGTGGGTAATGAGCAGTTCTTC.

The chain employs TRBV11-2 and TRBJ2-7; 8 nucleotides agree with TRBD2. Germline trimming cut 4 bases from V and 5 bases from J; bases unmatched to any gene: 13. The CDR3 consists of 16 residues. Germline V gives CDR1 SGHAT, CDR2 FQNNGV. The CDR3, as DNA: TGTGCCAGCAGCTCCACGACGAGACTAGCGACCCACGAGCAGTACTTC. Protein sequence: CASSSTTRLATHEQYF.

The rearrangement joins TRBV6-1 to TRBJ2-3; 7 bases are shared with TRBD1. CDR3 length: 13 residues. The trim removed 6 bases at V and 9 bases at J, leaving 9 bases unmatched. CDR1 and CDR2 from the germline V gene are MNHNS and SASEGT. The CDR3 reads CASRDPGTVTQYF. CDR3 nucleotides: TGTGCCAGCAGGGATCCCGGGACAGTAACGCAGTATTTT.

CDR3 DNA sequence: TGTGCCAGCAGCAGGGGACAGGCGAACACCGGGGAGCTGTTTTTT. Encoded protein: CASSRGQANTGELFF. The V call is TRBV11-2, the J call TRBJ2-2; TRBD1 agrees at 8 bases. V shed 5 bases and J 0 bases; nucleotides not matched to a gene: 2. The germline CDR1 and CDR2 sequences are SGHAT and FQNNGV. CDR3 length: 15 residues.

V gene TRBV4-1 combines with J gene TRBJ2-7; D is possibly TRBD1 (6 bases). Trimming left V 4 bases short and J 4 bases short, with 17 bases between. CDR3 length: 15 amino acids. The germline V gene encodes CDR1 MGHRA and CDR2 YSYEKL. CDR3 nucleotides: TGCGCCAGCAGCCGAAACAACAGGGAACGGTACGAGCAGTACTTC. This gives the protein CASSRNNRERYEQYF.